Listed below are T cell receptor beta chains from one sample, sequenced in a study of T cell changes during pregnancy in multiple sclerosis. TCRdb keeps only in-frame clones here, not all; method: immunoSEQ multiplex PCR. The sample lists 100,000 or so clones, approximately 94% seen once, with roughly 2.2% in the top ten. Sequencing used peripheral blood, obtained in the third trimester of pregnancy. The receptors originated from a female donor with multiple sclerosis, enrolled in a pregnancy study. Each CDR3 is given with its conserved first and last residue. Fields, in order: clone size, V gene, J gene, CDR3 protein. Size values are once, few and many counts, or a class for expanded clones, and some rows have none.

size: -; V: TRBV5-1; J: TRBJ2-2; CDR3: CASSLQPGLNTGELFF
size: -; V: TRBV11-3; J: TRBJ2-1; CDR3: CASSQQTSGGYNEQFF
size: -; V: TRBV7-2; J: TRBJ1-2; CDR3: CASSLVSVNYGYTF
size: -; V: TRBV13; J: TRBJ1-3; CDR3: CASTDRDRASGNTIYF
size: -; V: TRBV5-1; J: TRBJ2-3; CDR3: CASRNEGMSTDTQYF
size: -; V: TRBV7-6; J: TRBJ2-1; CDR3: CASSLAYGEQFF
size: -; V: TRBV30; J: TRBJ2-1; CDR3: CAWKSWGTSGNASYNEQFF
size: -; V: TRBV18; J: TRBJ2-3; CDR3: CASSPASGRNTQYF
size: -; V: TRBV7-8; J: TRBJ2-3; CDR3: CASSLVLAGGKDTQYF
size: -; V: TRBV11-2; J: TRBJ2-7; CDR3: CASSLDGYEQYF
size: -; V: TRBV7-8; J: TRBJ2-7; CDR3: CASSLAGGGYEQYF
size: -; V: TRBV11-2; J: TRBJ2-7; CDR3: CASSSSSGRFLEQYF
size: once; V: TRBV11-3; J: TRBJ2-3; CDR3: CASSASSDTQYF
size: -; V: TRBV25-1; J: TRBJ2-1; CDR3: CASSDYVTSGRNEQFF
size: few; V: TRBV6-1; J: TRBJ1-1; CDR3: CASSEPAGGTGDTEAFF
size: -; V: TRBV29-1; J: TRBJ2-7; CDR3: CSVGGRGSAYEQYF
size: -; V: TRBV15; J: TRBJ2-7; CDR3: CATSRTGGHYEQYF
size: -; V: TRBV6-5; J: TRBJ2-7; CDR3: CASRATGYEQYF
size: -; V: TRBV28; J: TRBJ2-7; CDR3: CASSAGLYEQYF
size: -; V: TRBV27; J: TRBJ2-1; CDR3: CASSFAGGSYNEQFF
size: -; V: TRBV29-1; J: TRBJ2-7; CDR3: CSVESSGTVYEQYF
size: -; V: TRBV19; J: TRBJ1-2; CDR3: CASSNPGQAGGYTF
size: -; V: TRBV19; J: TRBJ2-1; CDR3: CASRGSAGQGANIKDNEQFF
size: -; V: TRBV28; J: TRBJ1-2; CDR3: CASSLQSMGQAHTF
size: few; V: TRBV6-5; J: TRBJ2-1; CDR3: CASSPMRGRYNEQFF
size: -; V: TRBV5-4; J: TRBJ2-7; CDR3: CASSPHGGYEQYF
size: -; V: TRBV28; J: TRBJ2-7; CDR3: CASSSGPGLADF
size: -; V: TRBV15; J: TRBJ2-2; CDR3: CATSRDPFLGGELFF
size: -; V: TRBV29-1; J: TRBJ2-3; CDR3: CSVLTGGGTDTQYF
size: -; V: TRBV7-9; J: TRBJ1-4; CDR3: CASSLRENEKLFF
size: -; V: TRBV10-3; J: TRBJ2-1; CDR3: CAISELAAGNEQFF
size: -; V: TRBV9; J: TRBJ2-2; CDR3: CASSPLDSVTGELFF
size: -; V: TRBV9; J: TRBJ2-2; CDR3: CASSSSGGRAGTGELFF
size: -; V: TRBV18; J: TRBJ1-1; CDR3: CASSPRQVTEAFF
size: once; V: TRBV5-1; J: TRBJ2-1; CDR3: CASSSGLASSYNEQFF
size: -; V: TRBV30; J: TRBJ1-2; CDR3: CAWSGGGDYTF
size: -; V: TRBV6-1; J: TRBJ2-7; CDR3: CASTEPDGGSEQYF
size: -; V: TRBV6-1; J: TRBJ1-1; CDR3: CASSADRDTEAFF
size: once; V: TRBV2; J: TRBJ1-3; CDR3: CASSTTGWSGNTIYF
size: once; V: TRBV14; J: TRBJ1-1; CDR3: CASSPNWNTEAFF
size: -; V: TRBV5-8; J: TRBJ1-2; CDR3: CASSFRVKVVDGYTF
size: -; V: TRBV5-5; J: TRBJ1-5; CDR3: CASSLAERIQPQHF
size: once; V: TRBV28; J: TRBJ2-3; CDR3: CASSLQDRNTQYF
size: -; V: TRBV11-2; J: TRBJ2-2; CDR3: CASSLGGGITGELFF